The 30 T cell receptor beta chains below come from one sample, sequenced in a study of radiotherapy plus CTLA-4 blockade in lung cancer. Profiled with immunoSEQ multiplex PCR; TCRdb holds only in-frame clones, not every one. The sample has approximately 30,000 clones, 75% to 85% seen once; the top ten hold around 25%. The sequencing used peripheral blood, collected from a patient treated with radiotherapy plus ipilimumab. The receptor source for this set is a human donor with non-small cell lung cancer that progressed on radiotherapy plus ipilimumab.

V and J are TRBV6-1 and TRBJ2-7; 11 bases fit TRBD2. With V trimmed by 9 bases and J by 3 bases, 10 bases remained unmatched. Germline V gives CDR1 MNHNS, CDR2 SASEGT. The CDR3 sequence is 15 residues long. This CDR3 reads CASRDDGTSGYEQYF. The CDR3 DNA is TGTGCCAGTCGGGACGACGGGACTAGCGGCTACGAGCAGTACTTC.

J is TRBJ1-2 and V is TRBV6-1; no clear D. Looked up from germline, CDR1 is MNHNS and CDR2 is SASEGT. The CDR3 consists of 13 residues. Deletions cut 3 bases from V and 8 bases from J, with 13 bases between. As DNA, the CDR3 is TGTGCCAGCAGTGATTCGGGAATCGGGGGCTACACCTTC. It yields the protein CASSDSGIGGYTF.

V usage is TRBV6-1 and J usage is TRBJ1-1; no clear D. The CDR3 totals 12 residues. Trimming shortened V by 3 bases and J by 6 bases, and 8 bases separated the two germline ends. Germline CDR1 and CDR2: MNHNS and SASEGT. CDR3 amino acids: CASSETYSEAFF. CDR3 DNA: TGTGCCAGCAGTGAGACATACTCTGAAGCTTTCTTT.

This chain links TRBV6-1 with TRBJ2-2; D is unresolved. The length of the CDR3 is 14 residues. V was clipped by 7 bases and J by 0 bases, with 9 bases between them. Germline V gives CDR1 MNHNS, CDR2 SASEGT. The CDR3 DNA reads TGTGCCAGCAAGAGGTCACCGAACACCGGGGAGCTGTTTTTT. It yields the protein CASKRSPNTGELFF.

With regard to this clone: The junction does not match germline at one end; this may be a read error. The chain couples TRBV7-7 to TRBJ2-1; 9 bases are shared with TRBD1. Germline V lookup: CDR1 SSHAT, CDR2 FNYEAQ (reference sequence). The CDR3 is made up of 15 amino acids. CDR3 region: CASSLEQGAGNEQFF. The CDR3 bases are TGTGCTAGCAGCTTAGAACAGGGGGCTGGGAATGAGCAGTTCTTC.

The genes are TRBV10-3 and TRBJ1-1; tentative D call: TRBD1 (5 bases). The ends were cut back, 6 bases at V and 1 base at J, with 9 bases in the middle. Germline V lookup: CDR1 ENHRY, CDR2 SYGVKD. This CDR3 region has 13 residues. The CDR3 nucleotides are TGTGCCATCAGGGGGCATTCGAACACTGAAGCTTTCTTT. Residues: CAIRGHSNTEAFF.

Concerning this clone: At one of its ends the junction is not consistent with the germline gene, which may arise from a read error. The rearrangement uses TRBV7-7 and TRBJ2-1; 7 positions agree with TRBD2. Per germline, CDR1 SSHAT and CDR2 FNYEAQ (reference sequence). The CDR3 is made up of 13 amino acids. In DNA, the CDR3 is TGTGCTAGCAGCCTCCCGGCGGGGGATGAGCAGTTCTTC. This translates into CASSLPAGDEQFF.

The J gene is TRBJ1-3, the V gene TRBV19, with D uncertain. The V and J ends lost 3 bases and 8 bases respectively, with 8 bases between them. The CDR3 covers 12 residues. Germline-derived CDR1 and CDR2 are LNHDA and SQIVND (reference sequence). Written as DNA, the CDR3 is TGTGCCAGTAGTATTGAGGTTGACACCATATATTTT. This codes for CASSIEVDTIYF.

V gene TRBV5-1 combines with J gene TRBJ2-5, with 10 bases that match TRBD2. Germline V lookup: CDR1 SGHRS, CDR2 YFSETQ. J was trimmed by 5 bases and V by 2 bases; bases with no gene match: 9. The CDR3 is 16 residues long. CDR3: CASSFGLADPRETQYF. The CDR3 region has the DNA TGCGCCAGCAGCTTCGGACTAGCGGACCCTAGGGAGACCCAGTACTTC.

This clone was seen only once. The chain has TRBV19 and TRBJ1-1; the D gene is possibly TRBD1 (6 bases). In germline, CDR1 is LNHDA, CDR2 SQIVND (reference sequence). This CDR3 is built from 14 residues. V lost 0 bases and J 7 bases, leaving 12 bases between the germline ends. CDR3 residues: CASSIDLTGIEAFF. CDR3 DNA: TGTGCCAGTAGTATAGATCTGACAGGTATTGAAGCTTTCTTT.

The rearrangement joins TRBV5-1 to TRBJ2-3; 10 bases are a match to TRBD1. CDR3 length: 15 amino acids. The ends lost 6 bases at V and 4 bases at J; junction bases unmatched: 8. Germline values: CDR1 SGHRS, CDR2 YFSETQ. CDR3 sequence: CASTLTGGEADTQYF. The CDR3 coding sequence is TGCGCCAGCACCCTGACAGGGGGCGAGGCAGATACGCAGTATTTT.

The CDR3, as DNA: TGTGCCAGCAGCGTGACAGGTATTACCTACGAGCAGTACTTC. It yields the protein CASSVTGITYEQYF. The V and J genes are TRBV11-1 and TRBJ2-7, with a tentative D call TRBD1 (6 bases). From germline, CDR1 is SGHAT and CDR2 FQDESV (reference sequence). Trimming removed 5 bases at V and 2 bases at J, with 13 bases between. The CDR3 has 14 residues.

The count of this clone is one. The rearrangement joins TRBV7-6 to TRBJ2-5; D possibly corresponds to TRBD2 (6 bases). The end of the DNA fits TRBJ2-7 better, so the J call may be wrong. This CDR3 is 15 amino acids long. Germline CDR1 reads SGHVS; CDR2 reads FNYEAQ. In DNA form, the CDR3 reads TGTGCCAGCAGCTTAATAGGCAGGGAGGACTACGAGCAGTACTTC. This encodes CASSLIGREDYEQYF.

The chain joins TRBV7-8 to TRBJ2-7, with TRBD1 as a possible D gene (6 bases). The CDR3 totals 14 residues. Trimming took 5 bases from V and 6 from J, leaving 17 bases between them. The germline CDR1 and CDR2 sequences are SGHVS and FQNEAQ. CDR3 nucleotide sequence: TGTGCCAGCAGCCTACTCGAAGGGGGTAGCGAGCAGTACTTC. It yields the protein CASSLLEGGSEQYF.

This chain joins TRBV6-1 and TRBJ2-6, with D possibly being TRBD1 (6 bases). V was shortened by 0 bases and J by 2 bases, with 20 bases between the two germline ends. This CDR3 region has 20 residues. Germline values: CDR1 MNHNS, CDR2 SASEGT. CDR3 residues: CASSEAPLTRTDAGANVLTF. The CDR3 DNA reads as TGTGCCAGCAGTGAAGCCCCCCTCACCCGGACAGACGCTGGGGCCAACGTCCTGACTTTC.

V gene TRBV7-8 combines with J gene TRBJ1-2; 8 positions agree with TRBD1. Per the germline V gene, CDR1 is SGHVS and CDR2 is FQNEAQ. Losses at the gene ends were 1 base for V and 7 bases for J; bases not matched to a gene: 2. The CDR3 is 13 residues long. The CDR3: CASSLGQGSGYTF. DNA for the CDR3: TGTGCCAGCAGCTTAGGACAGGGGTCTGGCTACACCTTC.

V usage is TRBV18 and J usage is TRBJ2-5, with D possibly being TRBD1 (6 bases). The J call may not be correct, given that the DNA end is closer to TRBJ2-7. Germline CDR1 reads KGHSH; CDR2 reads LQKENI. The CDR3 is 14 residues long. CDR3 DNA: TGTGCCAGCTCACCGGACAGTGCTACCTACGAGCAGTACTTC. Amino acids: CASSPDSATYEQYF.

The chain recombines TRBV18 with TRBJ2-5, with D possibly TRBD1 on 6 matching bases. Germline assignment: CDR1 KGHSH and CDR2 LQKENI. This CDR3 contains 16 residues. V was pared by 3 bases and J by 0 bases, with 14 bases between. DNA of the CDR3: TGTGCCAGCTCACCTACAGGACAGTCGTACCAAGAGACCCAGTACTTC. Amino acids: CASSPTGQSYQETQYF. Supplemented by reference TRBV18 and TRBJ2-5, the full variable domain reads NAGVMQNPRHLVRRRGQEARLRCSPMKGHSHVYWYRQLPEEGLKFMVYLQKENIIDESGMPKERFSAEFPKEGPSILRIQQVVRGDSAAYFCASSPTGQSYQETQYFGPGTRLLVL.

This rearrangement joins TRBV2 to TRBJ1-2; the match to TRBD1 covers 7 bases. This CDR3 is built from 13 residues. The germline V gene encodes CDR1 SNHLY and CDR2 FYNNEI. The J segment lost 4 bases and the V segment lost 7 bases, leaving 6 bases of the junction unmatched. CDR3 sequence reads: CASKIKGAYGYTF. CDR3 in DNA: TGTGCCAGCAAAATCAAGGGGGCCTATGGCTACACCTTC. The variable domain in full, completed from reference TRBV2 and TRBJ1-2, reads EPEVTQTPSHQVTQMGQEVILRCVPISNHLYFYWYRQILGQKVEFLVSFYNNEISEKSEIFDDQFSVERPDGSNFTLKIRSTKLEDSAMYFCASKIKGAYGYTFGSGTRLTVV.

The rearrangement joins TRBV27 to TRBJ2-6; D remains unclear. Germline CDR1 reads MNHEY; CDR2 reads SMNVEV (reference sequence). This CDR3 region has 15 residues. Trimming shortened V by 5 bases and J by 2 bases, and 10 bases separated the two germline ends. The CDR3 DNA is TGTGCCAGCAGTACCCGTAGTACTGGGGCCAACGTCCTGACTTTC. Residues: CASSTRSTGANVLTF.

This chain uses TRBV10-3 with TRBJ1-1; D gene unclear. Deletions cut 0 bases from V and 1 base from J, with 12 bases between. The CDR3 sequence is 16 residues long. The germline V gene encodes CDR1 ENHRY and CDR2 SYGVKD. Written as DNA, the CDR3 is TGTGCCATCAGTGAGTCGCCGGGAAAGGGGAACACTGAAGCTTTCTTT. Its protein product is CAISESPGKGNTEAFF.

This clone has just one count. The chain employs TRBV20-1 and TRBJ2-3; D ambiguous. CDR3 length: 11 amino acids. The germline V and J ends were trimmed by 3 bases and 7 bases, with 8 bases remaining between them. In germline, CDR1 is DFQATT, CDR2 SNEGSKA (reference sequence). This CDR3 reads CSASVQNTQYF. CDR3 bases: TGCAGTGCTAGTGTTCAAAATACGCAGTATTTT.

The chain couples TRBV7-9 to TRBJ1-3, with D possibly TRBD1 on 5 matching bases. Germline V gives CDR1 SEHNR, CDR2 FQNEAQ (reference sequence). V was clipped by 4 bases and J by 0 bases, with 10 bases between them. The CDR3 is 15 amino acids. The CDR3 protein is CASSSDSISGNTIYF. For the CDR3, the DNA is TGTGCCAGCAGCTCAGACAGTATCTCTGGAAACACCATATATTTT.

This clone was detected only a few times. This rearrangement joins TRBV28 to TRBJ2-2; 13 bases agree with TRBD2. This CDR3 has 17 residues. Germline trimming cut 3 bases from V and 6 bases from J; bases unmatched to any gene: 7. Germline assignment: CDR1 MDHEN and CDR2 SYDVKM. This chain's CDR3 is CASSFGRTSGGPGELFF. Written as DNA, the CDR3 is TGTGCCAGCAGTTTCGGAAGGACTAGCGGGGGTCCCGGGGAGCTGTTTTTT.

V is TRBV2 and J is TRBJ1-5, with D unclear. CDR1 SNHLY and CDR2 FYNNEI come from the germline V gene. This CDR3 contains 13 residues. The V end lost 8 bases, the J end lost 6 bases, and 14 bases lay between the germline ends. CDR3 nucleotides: TGTGCCAGCTGGACGGGGTTCTCTCAGCCCCAGCATTTT. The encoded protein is CASWTGFSQPQHF.

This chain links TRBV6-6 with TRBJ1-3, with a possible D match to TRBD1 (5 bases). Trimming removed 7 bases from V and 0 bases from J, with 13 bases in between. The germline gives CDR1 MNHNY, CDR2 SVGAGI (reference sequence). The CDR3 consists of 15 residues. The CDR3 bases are TGTGCCAGCAATACACCAGGGCCCTCTGGAAACACCATATATTTT. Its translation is CASNTPGPSGNTIYF.

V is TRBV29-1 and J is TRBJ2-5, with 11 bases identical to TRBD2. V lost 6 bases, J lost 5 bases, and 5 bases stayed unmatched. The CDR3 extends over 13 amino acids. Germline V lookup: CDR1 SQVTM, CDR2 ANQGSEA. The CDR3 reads CSVHPSGGETQYF. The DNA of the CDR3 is TGCAGCGTCCATCCTAGCGGGGGGGAGACCCAGTACTTC.

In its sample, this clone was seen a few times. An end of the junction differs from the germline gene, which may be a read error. CDR3 residues: CASSLRAYTGELFF. The CDR3 DNA is TGTGCTAGCAGCTTGAGGGCATACACCGGGGAGCTGTTTTTT. J is TRBJ2-2 and V is TRBV7-7, with D tentatively TRBD2 (5 bases). Germline CDR1 is SSHAT and CDR2 is FNYEAQ (reference sequence). The CDR3 contains 14 residues.

The CDR3 nucleotides are TGCGCCAGCAGCTTCGGGGACTTTTACAATGAGCAGTTCTTC. It codes for CASSFGDFYNEQFF. The chain joins TRBV5-1 to TRBJ2-1; TRBD2 might be the D (6 bases). The CDR3 has 14 residues. Trimming cost V 2 bases and J 4 bases, with 10 bases left between them. Germline CDR1 reads SGHRS; CDR2 reads YFSETQ.

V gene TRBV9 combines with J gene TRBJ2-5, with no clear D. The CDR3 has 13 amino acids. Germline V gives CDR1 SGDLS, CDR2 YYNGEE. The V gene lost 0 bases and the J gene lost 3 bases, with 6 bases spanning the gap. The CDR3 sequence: CASSVDIEETQYF. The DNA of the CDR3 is TGTGCCAGCAGCGTAGATATTGAAGAGACCCAGTACTTC.